This entry features one T cell receptor beta chain sequence. The source of the sample is a study of technical replicates of blood from several donors. The CDR3 runs to 14 residues. CDR1 is MGHRA, CDR2 YSYEKL, per germline. The germline V and J ends were trimmed by 1 base and 2 bases, with 8 bases remaining between them. Clones were read by immunoSEQ multiplex PCR, and TCRdb kept only the in-frame ones, dropping some. The data contain fewer than 70,000 clones, about 88% of them singletons. The V and J genes are TRBV4-1 and TRBJ2-5, with D possibly TRBD2 on 5 matching bases. The sample consisted of PBMCs. The receptor comes from a human donor in good health. Some clones in this sample may be carry-over from other donors' samples. The DNA for the CDR3 is TGCGCCAGCAGCCAAGGGAGACTACAAGAGACCCAGTACTTC. Translating gives CASSQGRLQETQYF.